This passage covers 20 T cell receptor beta chains from one sample sequenced in a study of Graves' ophthalmopathy and Graves' hyperthyroidism. RNA transcripts provided the template for amplifying TCR beta CDR3 regions. First-round RT-PCR with HTBI primers preceded a second-round multiplex PCR. TCRdb re-analysed the multiplex PCR reads in MiXCR, keeping a single row per CDR3 protein. The table shows about 550,000 distinct CDR3 sequences, with just under 40% occurring only once. The sample taken for sequencing was peripheral blood or thyroid tissue (not recorded which). The origin of the receptors is an adult man with Graves' hyperthyroidism.

Ten or more counts support this clonotype. The V and J genes are TRBV6-6 and TRBJ2-7; 10 bases are a match to TRBD1. V lost 0 bases, J lost 4 bases, and 3 bases stayed unmatched. CDR3 size: 15 residues. From germline, CDR1 is MNHNY and CDR2 SVGAGI (reference sequence). In nucleotides, the CDR3 is TGTGCCAGCAGTTACTCTGGACAGGGGGAGTACGAGCAGTACTTC. The encoded protein is CASSYSGQGEYEQYF.

This clonotype was picked up many times. The chain uses TRBV2 and TRBJ2-7; D perhaps matches TRBD1 (7 bases). CDR3 size: 16 residues. Germline loops: CDR1 SNHLY, CDR2 FYNNEI. Trimming cost V 0 bases and J 1 base, with 13 bases left between them. In nucleotides, the CDR3 is TGTGCCAGCAGTGAAGCGGGGCGGGACAGATCCTACGAGCAGTACTTC. Protein: CASSEAGRDRSYEQYF.

A note on this clonotype: A read error may be the cause here, since a much bigger clone is one base away. The CDR3 end shows no conserved phenylalanine or tryptophan, and so a read error is likely. The rearrangement joins TRBV7-9 to TRBJ2-7; the D gene is possibly TRBD1 (6 bases). V lost 6 bases and J lost 0, with 9 bases in between. This CDR3 contains 13 residues. Germline loops: CDR1 SEHNR, CDR2 FQNEAQ (reference sequence). The CDR3 bases are TGTGCCAGCAGGGGGGCGAGCTCCTACGAGCAGTACCTC. It translates to CASRGASSYEQYL.

This clonotype was seen repeatedly, ten times or more. The chain has TRBV25-1 and TRBJ2-7; D ambiguous. The CDR3 loop spans 13 amino acids. Germline V CDR1 and CDR2: MGHDK, SYGVNS. V was shortened by 2 bases and J by 3 bases, with 8 bases between the two germline ends. The CDR3 DNA reads as TGTGCCAGCAGTGAAGACACGGACTACGAGCAGTACTTC. Translation gives CASSEDTDYEQYF.

The sample holds one count of this clonotype. This chain uses TRBV19 with TRBJ1-6, with TRBD1 as a possible D gene (6 bases). The CDR3 consists of 14 residues. Trimming cost V 6 bases and J 14 bases, with 20 bases left between them. The germline V gene has CDR1 LNHDA and CDR2 SQIVND (reference sequence). CDR3 sequence: CASRHSGGTSALHF. Written as DNA, the CDR3 is TGTGCCAGTAGACATAGCGGCGGGACATCGGCCCTCCACTTT.

This clonotype has at least ten counts. The gene calls are TRBV19 and TRBJ2-6; perhaps TRBD2 as D (5 bases). With 3 bases removed from V and 0 bases from J, the gap between germline ends came to 9 bases. Germline V gene data show CDR1 as LNHDA and CDR2 as SQIVND (reference sequence). The CDR3 extends over 16 amino acids. CDR3 DNA: TGTGCCAGTAGTATGCCGGGAAGCTCTGGGGCCAACGTCCTGACTTTC. Translation gives CASSMPGSSGANVLTF.

This clonotype was seen many times. V is TRBV29-1 and J is TRBJ1-2; TRBD1 matches at 7 bases. V dropped 7 bases and J dropped 5; count of bases not matched to a gene: 4. The CDR3 totals 11 residues. CDR1 is SQVTM and CDR2 is ANQGSEA in the germline V gene. The CDR3 coding sequence is TGCAGCGGTCTGACAGGGTATGGCTACACCTTC. Translating gives CSGLTGYGYTF.

In this sample, this clonotype turned up many times. V is TRBV6-5 and J is TRBJ1-6; D unresolved. CDR1 MNHEY and CDR2 SVGAGI come from the germline V gene. CDR3 length: 12 residues. Trimming left V 6 bases short and J 10 bases short, with 10 bases between. The DNA of the CDR3 is TGTGCCAGCAGAACCTCAGTCTCACCCCTCCACTTT. Amino acid sequence: CASRTSVSPLHF.

V gene TRBV10-3 combines with J gene TRBJ2-2; D unresolved. Trimming took 10 bases from V and 3 from J, leaving 9 bases between them. The CDR3 sequence is 12 residues long. From germline, CDR1 is ENHRY and CDR2 SYGVKD. CDR3 amino acids: CASKIYTGELFF. The CDR3 nucleotides are TGTGCCAGCAAGATCTACACCGGGGAGCTGTTTTTT.

This clonotype was recorded many times. V is TRBV20-1 and J is TRBJ1-1, with D perhaps TRBD1 (6 bases). Germline V gene sequence: CDR1 DFQATT, CDR2 SNEGSKA (reference sequence). This CDR3 contains 14 residues. Between the trimmed V and J ends, which lost 2 bases and 1 base, there was a span of 11 bases. Here the CDR3 reads CSARWPGENTEAFF. CDR3 bases: TGCAGTGCTAGATGGCCAGGGGAGAACACTGAAGCTTTCTTT.

This clonotype occurred a few times. The chain has TRBV10-2 and TRBJ2-1, with D perhaps assigned TRBD1 or TRBD2 (5 bases each). The CDR3 totals 13 residues. Germline lookup yields CDR1 WSHSY and CDR2 SAAADI. V dropped 9 bases and J dropped 5 bases, with 14 bases sitting between them. This chain's CDR3 is CASGTLTHNEQFF. As DNA, the CDR3 is TGCGCCAGTGGGACCTTGACACACAATGAGCAGTTCTTC.

This clonotype has only a few counts. The chain couples TRBV5-4 to TRBJ2-3, with D unclear. Trimming took off 6 bases at V and 4 bases at J, with 6 bases between the two ends. Germline V lookup: CDR1 SGHNT, CDR2 YYREEE (reference sequence). The CDR3 sequence is 11 residues long. The CDR3 sequence: CASKTSDTQYF. CDR3 bases: TGTGCCAGCAAGACATCAGATACGCAGTATTTT. Full variable domain (missing parts from reference TRBV5-4 and TRBJ2-3): ETGVTQSPTHLIKTRGQQVTLRCSSQSGHNTVSWYQQALGQGPQFIFQYYREEENGRGNFPPRFSGLQFPNYSSELNVNALELDDSALYLCASKTSDTQYFGPGTRLTVL.

This clonotype has at least ten counts. The gene calls are TRBV9 and TRBJ2-7, with 8 bases matching TRBD1. The CDR3 loop spans 14 amino acids. CDR1 and CDR2 from the germline V gene are SGDLS and YYNGEE. V lost 0 bases to trimming and J lost 2 bases; unmatched junction nucleotides: 1. The CDR3 bases are TGTGCCAGCAGCGTAGGACAGGGGCCCTACGAGCAGTACTTC. The encoded protein is CASSVGQGPYEQYF.

On this clonotype: Given a much more abundant clone one base away, this may be a read error. J is TRBJ1-1 and V is TRBV9, with D possibly TRBD1 on 5 matching bases. CDR1 is SGDLS and CDR2 is YYNGEE in the germline V gene. The CDR3 consists of 16 residues. The CDR3 loop is CAGSRPGRGSDTEAFF. The CDR3 DNA follows: TGTGCCGGCAGCAGGCCCGGCCGGGGGAGTGACACTGAAGCTTTCTTT.

This clonotype was detected many times. The chain carries TRBV7-8 and TRBJ1-4, with TRBD1 matching 9 bases. Germline V lookup: CDR1 SGHVS, CDR2 FQNEAQ. CDR3 length: 15 residues. The V and J ends lost 4 bases and 5 bases, in that order; junction bases with no gene match: 5. Here the CDR3 DNA reads TGTGCCAGCAGCTCCACCGGGACAGGGAATGAAAAACTGTTTTTT. This encodes CASSSTGTGNEKLFF.

V usage is TRBV10-2 and J usage is TRBJ2-7; D is ambiguous. The germline gives CDR1 WSHSY, CDR2 SAAADI. V lost 4 bases and J 6 bases, leaving 7 bases between the germline ends. The CDR3 sequence is 11 residues long. CDR3 coding DNA: TGCGCCAGCAGTGCCGTTGCCGAGCAGTACTTC. This codes for CASSAVAEQYF.

There are many counts of this clonotype. J is TRBJ1-1 and V is TRBV19; 7 nucleotides line up with TRBD1. The CDR3 consists of 13 residues. CDR1 is LNHDA and CDR2 is SQIVND in the germline V gene (reference sequence). The junction had 2 bases not matched to a gene; V was cut back by 6 bases and J by 1 base. This CDR3 is CASRPGGNTEAFF. In DNA form, the CDR3 reads TGTGCCAGTAGGCCAGGGGGGAACACTGAAGCTTTCTTT.

This rearrangement joins TRBV7-6 to TRBJ2-5; TRBD1 matches at 8 bases. Germline CDR1 SGHVS, CDR2 FNYEAQ. The CDR3 sequence is 16 residues long. V shed 5 bases and J 4 bases; nucleotides not matched to a gene: 12. The CDR3 nucleotides are TGTGCCAGCAGCCGGCGGACAGGGTACGGTGGAGAGACCCAGTACTTC. Translating it yields CASSRRTGYGGETQYF.

The chain joins TRBV14 to TRBJ2-7; D call uncertain. CDR3 length: 13 amino acids. Germline CDR1 reads SGHDN; CDR2 reads FVKESK. Between the trimmed V and J ends, which lost 1 base and 6 bases, there was a span of 10 bases. Here the CDR3 DNA reads TGTGCCAGCAGCCAAGCCTACCTCGGCGAGCAGTACTTC. Protein sequence: CASSQAYLGEQYF.

This clonotype appeared many times. The V call is TRBV20-1, the J call TRBJ2-5, with 8 bases that match TRBD2. CDR1 DFQATT and CDR2 SNEGSKA come from the germline V gene (reference sequence). The ends lost 0 bases at V and 2 bases at J; junction bases unmatched: 11. The CDR3 is made up of 17 amino acids. The CDR3 nucleotides read TGCAGTGCTAGAGATAGGAGGCTAGCGGGCGAACAAGAGACCCAGTACTTC. Translation gives CSARDRRLAGEQETQYF.